A single TCR beta chain is shown here with its context. It has no known antigen specificity. Per-base qualities were not stored, and no clone one base away is much larger. The sample belongs to a study of molecular identifiers for immune sequencing clone quantification (dated 2018 in TCRdb). Regarding the research as a whole: For a replicate experiment, RNA from around 20,000 or 100,000 naive CD8 T cells was divided into five aliquots, of which four were sequenced. This methods study used CD8 T cells to benchmark TCR RNA copy counting and molecular-identifier clustering-based TCR repertoire sequencing (MIDCIRS).

Beyond this particular receptor, the publication reports: Roughly 2.8 recovered TCR RNA copies per cell were obtained by modeling, versus about ten by digital PCR, implying a capture efficiency of 25% to 30%. Even against a background of one million naive CD8 T cells, spiked-in Jurkat TCR RNA amounting to a single cell's worth was reported to be detectable. In CMV-specific effector cells, clones with more than 20 RNA copies accounted for over 97% of molecules, whereas in naive cells such clones accounted for under 1%. Naive libraries contained spiked-in Jurkat TCR RNA (roughly 10 copies' worth), which is not part of the donor repertoire. The sizes of highly expanded clones could end up underestimated when identical TCR molecules share a barcode. Without barcode sub-clustering, chimeric consensus sequences inflated TCR diversity; chimeras reached as high as 47%.

The receptor library was made with PCR. This sample was sequenced with a NextSeq 500. Bulk TCR libraries were generated as previously described, with the TCR primers listed in Table S5 used. The Qiagen AllPrep DNA/RNA kit was used to purify total RNA. Reads from multiple sequencing runs of the same library were pooled before analysis. The published analysis was carried out like this. Reads were retained only if their TCR constant sequence matched exactly, and those retained reads were trimmed to 150 nt and grouped according to their 12-nt molecular barcodes. Reads in each barcode group were sub-clustered using a 15% Levenshtein threshold, and a quality-weighted consensus sequence was built for each RNA molecule. Non-functional sequences were removed, as were lower-count sequences one edit away from another. Barcode sub-clusters with fewer than 20% of the maximum read count were removed, based on fitting two negative binomial distributions. The public reads were run again by TCRdb, first through fastp at Q25 and then through MiXCR, and only productive beta chains were kept. Every distinct CDR3 protein forms one entry, paired with its most common genes and DNA. The V and J calls here are based on TCRdb, not the publication. A total of 45,000 to 60,000 distinct CDR3 sequences appear in this sample, 36% of them only once. Jointly, the top ten make up 3% to 4% of the sample.

Libraries of naive CD8 T cells were built from approximately 20,000 to 1,000,000 sorted cells, with 10%, 30% or 50% of the purified RNA used. Naive CD8 T cells were FACS-sorted as CD8+CD4-CCR7+CD45RA+ on a BD FACSAria II into RLT Plus buffer. To test detection sensitivity, Jurkat RNA equal to around 11 TCR copies was added to samples of roughly 18,000-1,000,000 naive CD8 T cells. CD8 T cells were enriched with RosetteSep CD8+ T Cell Enrichment Cocktail and Ficoll-Paque, followed by ACK red cell lysis. The TCR comes from a human donor in good health. Some libraries in this study had Jurkat cell RNA spiked in. The specimen sequenced was naive CD8+ T cells from blood, with Jurkat cell RNA spiked in. The cell subset or site label here, explained by the study, means: FACS-sorted CD8+CD4-CCR7+CD45RA+ naive T cells.

The nucleotide sequence is given as TGTGCCAGTAGTGTCTGGACAGGGACCGCTGAGCAGTACTTC. Its product reads: CASSVWTGTAEQYF. This chain joins TRBV19 to TRBJ2-7; 8 central nucleotides agree with TRBD1. Compared with germline, V lacks 5 bases and J lacks 7 bases; bases without a gene match: 10. Looking up the germline V gene (reference sequence) yields CDR1 LNHDA and CDR2 SQIVND. Taken from cysteine to phenylalanine, the CDR3 has 14 residues. The CDR3 DNA has 42 bases and is translated from base 1.